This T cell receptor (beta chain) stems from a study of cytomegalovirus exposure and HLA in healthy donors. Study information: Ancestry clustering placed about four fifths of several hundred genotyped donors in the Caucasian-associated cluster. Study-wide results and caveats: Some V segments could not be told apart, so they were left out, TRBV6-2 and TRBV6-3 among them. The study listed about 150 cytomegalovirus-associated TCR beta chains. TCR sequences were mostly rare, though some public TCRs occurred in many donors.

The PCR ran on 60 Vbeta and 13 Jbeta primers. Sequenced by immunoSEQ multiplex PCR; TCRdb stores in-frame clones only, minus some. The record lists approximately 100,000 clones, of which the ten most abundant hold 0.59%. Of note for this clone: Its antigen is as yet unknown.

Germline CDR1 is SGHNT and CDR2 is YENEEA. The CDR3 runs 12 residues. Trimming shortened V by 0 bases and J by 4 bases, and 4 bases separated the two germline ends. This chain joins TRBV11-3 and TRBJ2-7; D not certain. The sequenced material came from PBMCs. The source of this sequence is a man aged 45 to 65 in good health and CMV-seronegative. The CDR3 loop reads CASSLDRYEQYF. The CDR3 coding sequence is TGTGCCAGCAGCTTAGATCGTTACGAGCAGTACTTC.